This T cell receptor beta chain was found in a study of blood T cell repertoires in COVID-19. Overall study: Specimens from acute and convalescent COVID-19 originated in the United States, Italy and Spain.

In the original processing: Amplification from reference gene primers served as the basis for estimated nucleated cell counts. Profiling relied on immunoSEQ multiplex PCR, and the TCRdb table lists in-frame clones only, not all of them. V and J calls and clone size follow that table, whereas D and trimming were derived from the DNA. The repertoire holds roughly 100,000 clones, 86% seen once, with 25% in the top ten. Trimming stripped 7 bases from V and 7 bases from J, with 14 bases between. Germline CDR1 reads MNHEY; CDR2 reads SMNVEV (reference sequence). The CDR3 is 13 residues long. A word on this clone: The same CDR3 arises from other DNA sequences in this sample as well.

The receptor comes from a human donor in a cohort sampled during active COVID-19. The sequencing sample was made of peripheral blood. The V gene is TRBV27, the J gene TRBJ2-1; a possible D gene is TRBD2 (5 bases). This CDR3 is CASNIAGRNEQFF. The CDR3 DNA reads TGTGCCAGCAATATCGCGGGCCGGAATGAGCAGTTCTTC.